Listed below are T cell receptor beta chains from one sample, sequenced in a study of T-cell reconstitution after alpha-beta-depleted transplantation in children. TCRdb re-called the PCR reads through MiXCR, storing one row per CDR3 protein. The sample holds a few hundred thousand distinct CDR3 sequences, around 13% seen once. Sequencing was performed on PBMCs from the stem cell graft donor, taken from the stem cell graft. The receptors originated from a human donor who donated a stem cell graft to a child with combined immunodeficiency. Each CDR3 is given with its conserved first and last residue. Each record gives: V gene, D gene, J gene, clone size, CDR3 DNA, CDR3 protein. The D gene is left open where the match is weak. Size values are once, few and many counts, or a class for expanded clones, and some rows have none.

V gene: TRBV11-2; D gene: TRBD1; J gene: TRBJ1-2; clone size: .; CDR3 DNA: TGTGCCAGCAGCCCCCGGACAGGGCTGCATGGCTACACCTTC; CDR3 protein: CASSPRTGLHGYTF
V gene: TRBV11-1; D gene: .; J gene: TRBJ1-6; clone size: many; CDR3 DNA: TGTGCCAGCAGCAACCGGGGCGTAGGGTCACCCCTCCACTTT; CDR3 protein: CASSNRGVGSPLHF
V gene: TRBV29-1; D gene: .; J gene: TRBJ2-1; clone size: many; CDR3 DNA: TGCAGCGTTGAAGATGGCGCGGGGAATCTTAATGAGCAGTTCTTC; CDR3 protein: CSVEDGAGNLNEQFF
V gene: TRBV9; D gene: .; J gene: TRBJ2-5; clone size: many; CDR3 DNA: TGTGCCAGCAGCGTAGGCTTAGGGGTTGATGGAGAGACCCAGTACTTC; CDR3 protein: CASSVGLGVDGETQYF
V gene: TRBV20-1; D gene: TRBD1; J gene: TRBJ1-1; clone size: .; CDR3 DNA: TGCAGTGCTAGAGGGGGACAGAAGCCCTACACTGAAGCTTTCTTT; CDR3 protein: CSARGGQKPYTEAFF
V gene: TRBV7-3; D gene: TRBD2; J gene: TRBJ2-2; clone size: many; CDR3 DNA: TGTGCCAGCAGCTCCTTGGGGGGCCGACTAGCGGGGGGGACCGTCACCGGGGAGCTGTTTTTT; CDR3 protein: CASSSLGGRLAGGTVTGELFF
V gene: TRBV18; D gene: TRBD2; J gene: TRBJ2-3; clone size: .; CDR3 DNA: TGTGCCAGCTCACCGACTAGCGGGAGGGTCACAGATACGCAGTATTTT; CDR3 protein: CASSPTSGRVTDTQYF
V gene: TRBV20-1; D gene: .; J gene: TRBJ1-2; clone size: .; CDR3 DNA: TGCAGTGCTAGCGGGGACTATGGCTACACCTTC; CDR3 protein: CSASGDYGYTF
V gene: TRBV29-1; D gene: .; J gene: TRBJ2-3; clone size: few; CDR3 DNA: TGCAGCGTTGAATGGTGGGGCACAGATACGCAGTATTTT; CDR3 protein: CSVEWWGTDTQYF
V gene: TRBV2; D gene: .; J gene: TRBJ2-1; clone size: few; CDR3 DNA: TGTGCCAGCAGTGACCCAGGGGTTGACTACAATGAGCAGTTCTTC; CDR3 protein: CASSDPGVDYNEQFF
V gene: TRBV20-1; D gene: TRBD1; J gene: TRBJ2-1; clone size: many; CDR3 DNA: TGCAGTGCTAGGACAGGGGAAGCGCGTGAGCAGTTCTTC; CDR3 protein: CSARTGEAREQFF
V gene: TRBV7-9; D gene: .; J gene: TRBJ2-3; clone size: few; CDR3 DNA: TGTGCCAGCAGCTTCCCGGGAAAGACAGATACGCAGTATTTT; CDR3 protein: CASSFPGKTDTQYF
V gene: TRBV12-3/TRBV12-4; D gene: TRBD1; J gene: TRBJ2-1; clone size: many; CDR3 DNA: TGTGCCAGCAGTTTCCACCGGGACAGATACAATGAGCAGTTCTTC; CDR3 protein: CASSFHRDRYNEQFF
V gene: TRBV12-3/TRBV12-4; D gene: TRBD1; J gene: TRBJ2-7; clone size: few; CDR3 DNA: TGTGCCAGCAGGAAACCCGGGACAGGGGCCTCGGGCGAGCAGTACTTC; CDR3 protein: CASRKPGTGASGEQYF
V gene: TRBV4-3; D gene: .; J gene: TRBJ2-7; clone size: many; CDR3 DNA: TGCGCCAGCAGCCAAGTTCCAGACACCTACGAGCAGTACTTC; CDR3 protein: CASSQVPDTYEQYF
V gene: TRBV3-1; D gene: .; J gene: TRBJ2-6; clone size: few; CDR3 DNA: TGTGCCAGCAGCCAAGACTCCACCGGGGCCAACGTCCTGACTTTC; CDR3 protein: CASSQDSTGANVLTF
V gene: TRBV12-3/TRBV12-4; D gene: TRBD2; J gene: TRBJ2-3; clone size: few; CDR3 DNA: TGTGCCAGCAGTTTTATGCGGGGGTACCCCCCCACAGATACGCAGTATTTT; CDR3 protein: CASSFMRGYPPTDTQYF
V gene: TRBV7-9; D gene: .; J gene: TRBJ2-1; clone size: few; CDR3 DNA: TGTGCCAGCAGCCCACGCGACAGAACTAATGAGCAGTTCTTC; CDR3 protein: CASSPRDRTNEQFF
V gene: TRBV5-1; D gene: TRBD1; J gene: TRBJ2-1; clone size: many; CDR3 DNA: TGCGCCAGCAGCTCCACTGGGACAGGGATTAGTGAGCAGTTCTTC; CDR3 protein: CASSSTGTGISEQFF
V gene: TRBV7-8; D gene: TRBD2; J gene: TRBJ2-3; clone size: .; CDR3 DNA: TGTGCCAGCAGCCCCAAACGACTAGCGGGCACAGATACGCAGTATTTT; CDR3 protein: CASSPKRLAGTDTQYF
V gene: TRBV9; D gene: .; J gene: TRBJ1-1; clone size: .; CDR3 DNA: TGTGCCAGCAGCGTAGAAAGGGAGAACACTGAAGCTTTCTTT; CDR3 protein: CASSVERENTEAFF
V gene: TRBV9; D gene: .; J gene: TRBJ1-3; clone size: few; CDR3 DNA: TGTGCCAGCAGCCAGGGGAACACCGGGGCGGGAAACACCATATATTTT; CDR3 protein: CASSQGNTGAGNTIYF
V gene: TRBV5-1; D gene: .; J gene: TRBJ1-4; clone size: few; CDR3 DNA: TGCGCCAGCAGCTTGGAACGTGAAGCTAATGAAAAACTGTTTTTT; CDR3 protein: CASSLEREANEKLFF
V gene: TRBV11-2; D gene: TRBD1; J gene: TRBJ1-2; clone size: few; CDR3 DNA: TGTGCCAGCAGCTTAGGAGTCCCAGGGGGCTACTATGGCTACACCTTC; CDR3 protein: CASSLGVPGGYYGYTF
V gene: TRBV20-1; D gene: TRBD2; J gene: TRBJ2-5; clone size: few; CDR3 DNA: TGCAGTGCTAGAGATCTACTAGCGGGCGAGACCCAGTACTTC; CDR3 protein: CSARDLLAGETQYF
V gene: TRBV10-3; D gene: .; J gene: TRBJ2-7; clone size: many; CDR3 DNA: TGTGCCATCAGTCCCGGGCATGAGCAGTACTTC; CDR3 protein: CAISPGHEQYF
V gene: TRBV19; D gene: .; J gene: TRBJ1-1; clone size: few; CDR3 DNA: TGTGCCAGTAGTATAGATCGGGGTTACACTGAAGCTTTCTTT; CDR3 protein: CASSIDRGYTEAFF
V gene: TRBV10-3; D gene: .; J gene: TRBJ2-1; clone size: .; CDR3 DNA: TGTGCCATCAGTGAGCCGATCTGGGGTAAGGGGTTCTTC; CDR3 protein: CAISEPIWGKGFF
V gene: TRBV27; D gene: TRBD1; J gene: TRBJ2-7; clone size: few; CDR3 DNA: TGTGCCAGCAGTTCGACAGGGACCCCCTACGAGCAGTACTTC; CDR3 protein: CASSSTGTPYEQYF
V gene: TRBV24-1; D gene: .; J gene: TRBJ2-5; clone size: few; CDR3 DNA: TGTGCCACCAGTGACTCGCTCGTGGGGGATTACCAAGAGACCCAGTACTTC; CDR3 protein: CATSDSLVGDYQETQYF
V gene: TRBV15; D gene: TRBD1; J gene: TRBJ2-2; clone size: many; CDR3 DNA: TGTGCCACCAGCGCGGGGACAGGGCAAACCGGGGAGCTGTTTTTT; CDR3 protein: CATSAGTGQTGELFF
V gene: TRBV2; D gene: TRBD2; J gene: TRBJ2-3; clone size: few; CDR3 DNA: TGTGCCAGCACTCCTAATCGGCCTAGCGGATTCGGAGATACGCAGTATTTT; CDR3 protein: CASTPNRPSGFGDTQYF
V gene: TRBV20-1; D gene: .; J gene: TRBJ1-6; clone size: few; CDR3 DNA: TGCAGTGCTAGGGACAGCAACTCCTATAATTCACCCCTCCACTTT; CDR3 protein: CSARDSNSYNSPLHF
V gene: TRBV20-1; D gene: .; J gene: TRBJ2-1; clone size: many; CDR3 DNA: TGCAGTGCTAGAGATAGCAGAAGCTCCTACAATGAGCAGTTCTTC; CDR3 protein: CSARDSRSSYNEQFF
V gene: TRBV9; D gene: .; J gene: TRBJ2-5; clone size: few; CDR3 DNA: TGTGCCAGCAGCTCGGGACATTCTCAAGAGACCCAGTACTTC; CDR3 protein: CASSSGHSQETQYF
V gene: TRBV6-2/TRBV6-3; D gene: .; J gene: TRBJ2-7; clone size: many; CDR3 DNA: TGTGCCAGCACCCCTTGGGGAGATAGCTCCTACGAGCAGTACTTC; CDR3 protein: CASTPWGDSSYEQYF
V gene: TRBV12-3/TRBV12-4; D gene: .; J gene: TRBJ2-7; clone size: .; CDR3 DNA: TGTGCCAGCAGTTTCCCCGGACTGGTCGAGCAGTACTTC; CDR3 protein: CASSFPGLVEQYF
V gene: TRBV7-9; D gene: TRBD1; J gene: TRBJ1-2; clone size: few; CDR3 DNA: TGTGCCAGCAGCCCTTCTTTGACAGGGGTCGGCTATGGCTACACCTTC; CDR3 protein: CASSPSLTGVGYGYTF
V gene: TRBV12-3/TRBV12-4; D gene: .; J gene: TRBJ2-1; clone size: many; CDR3 DNA: TGTGCCAGCAGTTTCAGGGGGGGCAAATACAATGAGCAGTTCTTC; CDR3 protein: CASSFRGGKYNEQFF
V gene: TRBV6-5; D gene: .; J gene: TRBJ2-1; clone size: once; CDR3 DNA: TGTGCCAGCAGTTATACGCGACTTAGTGGCGAGCAGTTCTTC; CDR3 protein: CASSYTRLSGEQFF
V gene: TRBV20-1; D gene: .; J gene: TRBJ1-6; clone size: few; CDR3 DNA: TGCAGTGCTAGTGTGGGAAGGAATTCACCCCTCCACTTT; CDR3 protein: CSASVGRNSPLHF
V gene: TRBV5-1; D gene: .; J gene: TRBJ2-7; clone size: many; CDR3 DNA: TGCGCCAGCAGCTTGGGGTTGAGGGACCTGTCTTACTTC; CDR3 protein: CASSLGLRDLSYF
V gene: TRBV24-1; D gene: .; J gene: TRBJ2-1; clone size: .; CDR3 DNA: TGTGCCACCAGTGATGGCGGCCTTACCTACAATGAGCAGTTCTTC; CDR3 protein: CATSDGGLTYNEQFF
V gene: TRBV20-1; D gene: TRBD1; J gene: TRBJ2-1; clone size: .; CDR3 DNA: TGCAGTGCTAGAGATTTAAGGGACAGGGACAATGAGCAGTTCTTC; CDR3 protein: CSARDLRDRDNEQFF